This T cell receptor (beta chain) was captured by sequencing in a study of control samples from healthy donors and cancer patients. After removal of 0 bases from V and 1 base from J, the junction contained 4 bases not matched to a gene. Germline CDR1 reads SEHNR; CDR2 reads FQNEAQ (reference sequence). The CDR3 is 17 amino acids. Data came from immunoSEQ multiplex PCR; TCRdb stores just in-frame clones and leaves some out. Here the sample spans over 100,000 clones, around 88% being singletons. The chain links TRBV7-9 to TRBJ2-2, with TRBD1 matching over 8 bases. What was sequenced was blood. This clonotype originated in a man between 40 and 49 years old in good health. The CDR3 here is CASSLAGQGMNTGELFF. CDR3 bases: TGTGCCAGCAGCTTAGCCGGACAGGGCATGAACACCGGGGAGCTGTTTTTT.